This T cell receptor (beta chain) is drawn from a study of cytomegalovirus exposure and HLA in healthy donors. Study-level results: For TCR beta chains, V- and J-gene trimming was later linked to a missense DCLRE1C variant.

Comments on this clone: What it recognizes is unknown.

PCR primers comprised 60 Vbeta and 13 Jbeta primers. Data came from immunoSEQ multiplex PCR; TCRdb stores just in-frame clones and leaves some out. Among about 150,000 clones, under 75% were seen once, and the ten largest hold 7% to 8.5%. Germline V gene sequence: CDR1 LNHNV, CDR2 YYDKDF (reference sequence). Trimming took off 0 bases at V and 1 base at J, with 10 bases between the two ends. This CDR3 is built from 15 residues. The TCR sequence derives from a woman in her sixties in good health and CMV-seropositive. Sequencing was performed on PBMCs. The gene calls are TRBV15 and TRBJ2-7; unclear D gene. The CDR3 loop is CATSRDRGSSYEQYF. The CDR3 DNA reads as TGTGCCACCAGCAGAGATCGAGGTTCGTCCTACGAGCAGTACTTC.